The clone carrying this T cell receptor beta chain has a handful of counts. Its antigen is not identified. There are 14 residues in the CDR3. Germline CDR1 and CDR2: SGHAT and FQNNGV. With V trimmed by 8 bases and J by 3 bases, 8 bases remained unmatched. This sample was included in a study of post-analysis software for immune sequencing data. Study overall: Some patients lacked subtype; others had relapsing-remitting, secondary progressive or progressive-relapsing disease. General study findings and limits: In patients, 4 to 6 TRBV segments were more frequent than in controls, with TRBV5-6, TRBV5-1 and TRBV20-1 among them.

cDNA libraries for TCR beta contained unique molecular identifiers. T cells numbering roughly 1 to 10 million yielded roughly 0.5 million cDNA molecules. Using its own MiXCR run on the PCR reads, TCRdb lists one record per CDR3 protein. This table has approximately 570,000 distinct CDR3 sequences, around 40% appearing once. This sequence originates from a girl under 18 with multiple sclerosis. This rearrangement joins TRBV11-2 to TRBJ2-7, with 9 bases lining up with TRBD2. The material sequenced was blood. The CDR3 sequence is CASRRASGDYEQYF. CDR3 bases: TGTGCCAGCCGGAGGGCTAGCGGGGACTACGAGCAGTACTTC.